A selection of T cell receptor beta chains follows, all from one sample in a study of cytotoxic CD8 clonotypes in ibrutinib-treated CLL. Produced via immunoSEQ multiplex PCR; TCRdb's table is partial and in-frame only. Of 250,000 to 350,000 clones in the sample, around 76% were seen once. The sequencing used PBMCs, collected at disease progression, from a patient treated with ibrutinib. The receptors were sampled from a human donor with chronic lymphocytic leukemia. Both conserved end residues are part of each CDR3. D genes are given only for firm matches. Clone size is stated in some rows and not others, as once, few, many or a class when expanded.

TRBV7-6	once	.	TRBJ2-1	TGTGCCAGCAGCTTGGACCCAGAACGCATCAATGAGCAGTTCTTC	CASSLDPERINEQFF
TRBV6-5	few	.	TRBJ1-5	TGTGCCAGCAGTTCAGGTTATAGCAATCAGCCCCAGCATTTT	CASSSGYSNQPQHF
TRBV7-6	.	.	TRBJ1-6	TGTGCCAGCAGCGAGGGACACTCGATTTCACCCCTCCACTTT	CASSEGHSISPLHF
TRBV9	.	.	TRBJ1-2	TGTGCCAGCAGCCCAGGGCAGGGAGCAGCTGGCTACACCTTC	CASSPGQGAAGYTF
TRBV4-3	few	TRBD2	TRBJ2-2	TGCGCCAGCAGCCAAAGCGGGGGCGGGGAGCTGTTTTTT	CASSQSGGGELFF
TRBV1	.	.	TRBJ2-7	TGCACCAGCAGTCATCCGCCGGAGGGGGCAGACGAGCAGTACTTC	CTSSHPPEGADEQYF
TRBV29-1	.	.	TRBJ2-4	TGCAGCGTTGTGGGGGTAGTTAAGTGGATTCAGTACTTC	CSVVGVVKWIQYF
TRBV19	few	.	TRBJ1-1	TGTGCCAGTGGTTGGGGTAACACTGAAGCTTTCTTT	CASGWGNTEAFF
TRBV7-2	.	.	TRBJ2-7	TGTGCCAGCAGCCCAGACGTGGGACCGTCACACTTC	CASSPDVGPSHF
TRBV4-3	.	.	TRBJ2-6	TGCGCCAGCAGCCAAGACCGGGACATCTTTTCTGGGGCCAACGTCCTGACTTTC	CASSQDRDIFSGANVLTF
TRBV7-9	.	.	TRBJ2-3	TGTGCCAGCTTCGCCCTTACATACACAGATACGCAGTATTTT	CASFALTYTDTQYF